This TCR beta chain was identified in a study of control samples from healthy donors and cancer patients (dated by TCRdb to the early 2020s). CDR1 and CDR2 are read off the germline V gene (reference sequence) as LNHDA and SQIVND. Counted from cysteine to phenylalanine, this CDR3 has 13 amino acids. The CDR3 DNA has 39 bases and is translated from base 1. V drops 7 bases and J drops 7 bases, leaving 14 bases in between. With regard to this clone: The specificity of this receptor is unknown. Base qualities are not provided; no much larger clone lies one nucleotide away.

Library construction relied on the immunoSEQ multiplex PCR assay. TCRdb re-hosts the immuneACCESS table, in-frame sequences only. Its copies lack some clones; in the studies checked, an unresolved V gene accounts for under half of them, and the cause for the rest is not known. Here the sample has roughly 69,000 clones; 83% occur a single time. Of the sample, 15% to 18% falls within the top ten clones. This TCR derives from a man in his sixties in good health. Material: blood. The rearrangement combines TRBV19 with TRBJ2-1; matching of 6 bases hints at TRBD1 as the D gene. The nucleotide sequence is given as TGTGCCAGTAAGGAACAGGGTGTTAATGAGCAGTTCTTC. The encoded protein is CASKEQGVNEQFF. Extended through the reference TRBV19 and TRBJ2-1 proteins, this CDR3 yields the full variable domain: DGGITQSPKYLFRKEGQNVTLSCEQNLNHDAMYWYRQDPGQGLRLIYYSQIVNDFQKGDIAEGYSVSREKKESFPLTVTSAQKNPTAFYLCASKEQGVNEQFFGPGTRLTVL.